The 13 T cell receptor beta chains listed next were all sequenced from one sample in a study of T cells expressing NK-cell markers. TCRdb re-called the 5' RACE reads and gives one entry per CDR3 protein, without DNA. The sample features roughly 350,000 distinct CDR3 sequences, with under 6.5% in its top ten. The sample was blood T cells: a sorted CD56 or NKG2C T cell subset, CD4+ or CD8+ T cells, or bulk PBMC T cells (not recorded which). These receptor sequences come from a man between 18 and 69 years old in good health.

This chain uses TRBV6-1 with TRBJ2-4; TCRdb's assignment of TRBD1 cannot be checked, as there is no DNA. The CDR3 runs to 15 residues. Germline CDR1 reads MNHNS; CDR2 reads SASEGT. CDR3 residues: CASSAPRLAKNIQYF.

The chain employs TRBV21-1 and TRBJ2-1; TCRdb outputs TRBD1, but without DNA this stays unchecked. TRBV21-1 corresponds to a pseudogene. The CDR3 is 13 residues long. The CDR3 sequence: CASTETGSRKQFF.

The J gene is TRBJ1-5, the V gene TRBV4-2. Germline loops: CDR1 LGHNA, CDR2 YNFKEQ. The CDR3 length is 15 residues. The CDR3 region is CASSQDIGPNQPQHF.

The V gene is TRBV20-1, the J gene TRBJ2-3; TCRdb reports TRBD2, a call that lacks DNA to check it against. The V gene's germline CDR1 is DFQATT and CDR2 SNEGSKA (reference sequence). The CDR3 spans 13 residues. The CDR3 sequence is CSARLAGVDTQYF.

This sequence joins TRBV27 and TRBJ2-3; TCRdb indicates TRBD1, and absent DNA this call remains unverified. CDR1 and CDR2 (germline): MNHEY, SMNVEV (reference sequence). The CDR3 spans 14 residues. CDR3 region: CASAYTQGSGTQYF.

The J gene is TRBJ2-1, the V gene TRBV11-1; checking the TCRdb D call of TRBD2 is not possible without DNA. This CDR3 has 15 residues. Germline V gene data show CDR1 as SGHAT and CDR2 as FQDESV (reference sequence). Here the CDR3 reads CASSLGRRTYNEQFF.

The V and J genes are TRBV19 and TRBJ2-1; TCRdb calls TRBD2, which cannot be checked without DNA. This CDR3 has 15 amino acids. The V gene's germline CDR1 is LNHDA and CDR2 SQIVND (reference sequence). The CDR3: CASSPRGGRRNEQFF.

The chain joins TRBV7-3 to TRBJ2-1; the TCRdb call, TRBD2, lacks DNA for checking. Germline CDR1 and CDR2: SGHTA and FQGTGA. This CDR3 has 16 amino acids. The CDR3: CASSPLGTSGVNEQFF.

This chain uses TRBV12-3 or TRBV12-4 with TRBJ2-3. The CDR3 has 14 amino acids. CDR3 amino acids: CASSLNRYTDTQYF.

The V gene is TRBV28, the J gene TRBJ2-6; TCRdb proposes TRBD2, but this gene call is untestable without DNA. Germline V gene lookup returns CDR1 MDHEN and CDR2 SYDVKM. The CDR3 extends over 18 amino acids. The CDR3 protein is CASSFEGRFRSGANVLTF.

The chain carries TRBV7-2 and TRBJ2-7; as DNA is missing, the TRBD1 call by TCRdb cannot be tested. The CDR3 length is 15 residues. Germline CDR1 SGHTA, CDR2 FQGNSA. The chain's CDR3 is CASSLGTAPTYEQYF.

CDR3 sequence reads: CATSRDPFGGELFF. The chain employs TRBV15 and TRBJ2-2. CDR3 length: 14 residues. Germline V lookup: CDR1 LNHNV, CDR2 YYDKDF (reference sequence). Full variable domain (rest looked up from reference TRBV15 and TRBJ2-2): DAMVIQNPRYQVTQFGKPVTLSCSQTLNHNVMYWYQQKSSQAPKLLFHYYDKDFNNEADTPDNFQSRRPNTSFCFLDIRSPGLGDTAMYLCATSRDPFGGELFFGEGSRLTVL.

This chain uses TRBV6-2 or TRBV6-3 with TRBJ1-4. The length of the CDR3 is 12 residues. Germline CDR1 reads MNHEY; CDR2 reads SVGEGT. The CDR3 spells CASSNLGEKLFF.